This T cell receptor beta chain stems from a study of blood T cell repertoires in COVID-19. As processed by the authors: Reference gene primer amplification in the assay estimated nucleated cell counts. Method: immunoSEQ multiplex PCR; TCRdb's copy keeps in-frame clones and lacks some. D and trimming were read from the DNA, whereas the V and J calls and clone size are those reported in that table. In the table there are about 190,000 clones, 80% to 85% of which are singletons. The CDR3 contains 16 residues. Germline loops: CDR1 GTSNPN, CDR2 SVGIG (reference sequence). Trimming removed 2 bases at V and 0 bases at J, with 16 bases between.

The sample taken for sequencing was peripheral blood. The chain recombines TRBV30 with TRBJ1-1; a weak D match, TRBD1 (6 bases). The TCR was taken from a woman in her thirties or forties with acute or convalescent COVID-19. The CDR3 nucleotides read TGTGCCTGGAGTAAGCGGAAGGGGGGGATGAACACTGAAGCTTTCTTT. Amino acids: CAWSKRKGGMNTEAFF.